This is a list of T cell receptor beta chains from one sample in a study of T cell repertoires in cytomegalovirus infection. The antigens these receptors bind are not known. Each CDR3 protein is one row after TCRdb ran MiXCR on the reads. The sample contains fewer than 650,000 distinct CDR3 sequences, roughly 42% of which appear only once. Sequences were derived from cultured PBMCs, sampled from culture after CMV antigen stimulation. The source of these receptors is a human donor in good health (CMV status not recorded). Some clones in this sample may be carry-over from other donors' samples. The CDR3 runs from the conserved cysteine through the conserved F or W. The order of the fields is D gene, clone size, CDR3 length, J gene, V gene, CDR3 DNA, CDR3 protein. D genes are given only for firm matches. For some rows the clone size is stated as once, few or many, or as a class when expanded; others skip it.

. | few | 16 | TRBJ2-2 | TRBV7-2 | TGTGCCAGCAGCTTAGACCCGAGCAGTGAGGCCGGGGAGCTGTTTTTT | CASSLDPSSEAGELFF
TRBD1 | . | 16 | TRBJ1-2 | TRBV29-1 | TGCAGCGTTGGAGGTGAGGGGGACAGGATCTCCTATGGCTACACCTTC | CSVGGEGDRISYGYTF
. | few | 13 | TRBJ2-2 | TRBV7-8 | TGTGCCAGCAGCTCCACTAGCTCCGGGGAGCTGTTTTTT | CASSSTSSGELFF
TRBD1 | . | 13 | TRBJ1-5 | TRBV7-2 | TGTGCCAGCAGCCCGAACAGGGGTGAGCCCCAGCATTTT | CASSPNRGEPQHF
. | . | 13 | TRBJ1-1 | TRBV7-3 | TGTGCCAGCAGCTTTGTCTTCCACACTGAAGCTTTCTTT | CASSFVFHTEAFF
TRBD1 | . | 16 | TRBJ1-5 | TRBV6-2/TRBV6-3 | TGTGCCACCGGTCGACCGGGACAGGGAGGCGGTCAGCCCCAGCATTTT | CATGRPGQGGGQPQHF
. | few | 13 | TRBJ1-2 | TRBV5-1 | TGCGCCAGCAGCTTGGATGGAGACTATGGCTACACCTTC | CASSLDGDYGYTF
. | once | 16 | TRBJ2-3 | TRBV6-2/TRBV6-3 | TGTGCCAGCAGTTACGTGGTCTCATACCCGACAGATACGCAGTATTTT | CASSYVVSYPTDTQYF
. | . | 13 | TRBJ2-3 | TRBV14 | TGTGCCAGCAGCGACTCTAGCACAGATACGCAGTATTTT | CASSDSSTDTQYF
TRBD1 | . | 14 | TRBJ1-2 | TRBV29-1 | TGCAGCGTTGAAGATCGAACAGGGGATGTTGGCTACACCTTC | CSVEDRTGDVGYTF
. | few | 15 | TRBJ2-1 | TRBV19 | TGTGCCAGTAGCGACCCTAGGAGCTCCTACAATGAGCAGTTCTTC | CASSDPRSSYNEQFF
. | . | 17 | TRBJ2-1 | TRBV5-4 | TGTGCCAGCAGCCAAGTGGGGAGAGTCCAGGGCAACAATGAGCAGTTCTTC | CASSQVGRVQGNNEQFF
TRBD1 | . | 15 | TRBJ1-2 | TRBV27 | TGTGCCAGCAGTCAAACCCCGGGACAGAACTATGGCTACACCTTC | CASSQTPGQNYGYTF
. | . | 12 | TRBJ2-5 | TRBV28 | TGTGCCAGCAGTCCCTCTCTTGAGACCCAGTACTTC | CASSPSLETQYF
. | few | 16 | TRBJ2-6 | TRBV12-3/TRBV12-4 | TGTGCCAGCAGTTTTCTTCGTGCGGCTGGGGCCAACGTCCTGACTTTC | CASSFLRAAGANVLTF
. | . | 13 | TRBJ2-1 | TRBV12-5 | TGTGCTAGTGGTTTCTCCCCGGGGTGGGAGCAGTTCTTC | CASGFSPGWEQFF
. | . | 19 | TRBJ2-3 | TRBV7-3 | TGTGCCAGCAGCCGAACCCCGGGTGTCAGTGCAATTAGCACAGATACGCAGTATTTT | CASSRTPGVSAISTDTQYF
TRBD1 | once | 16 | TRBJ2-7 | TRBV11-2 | TGTGCCAGCAGCTTCCCAGGACAGGGGGGATCCTACGAGCAGTACTTC | CASSFPGQGGSYEQYF
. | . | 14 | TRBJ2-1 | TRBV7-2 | TGTGCCAGCAGCCGCGAATGGGGGAGTCATGAGCAGTTCTTC | CASSREWGSHEQFF
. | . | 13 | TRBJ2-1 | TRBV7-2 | TGTGCCAGCAGTTCATACCACAGGGTGCACCAGTTCTTC | CASSSYHRVHQFF
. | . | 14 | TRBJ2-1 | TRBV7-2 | TGTGCCAGCAGCTTAGTTAGCTCCTACAATGAGCAGTTCTTC | CASSLVSSYNEQFF
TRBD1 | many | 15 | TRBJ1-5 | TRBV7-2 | TGTGCCAGCAGTTGGACAGGGACAGGACGTCAGCCCCAGCATTTT | CASSWTGTGRQPQHF
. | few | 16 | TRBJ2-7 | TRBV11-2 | TGTGCCAGCAGCTTCCAACTGGCGGGGAGCTCCTACGAGCAGTACTTC | CASSFQLAGSSYEQYF
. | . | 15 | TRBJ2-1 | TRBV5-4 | TGTGCCAGCAGCCCCGGGACTCGCTCCTACAATGAGCAGTTCTTC | CASSPGTRSYNEQFF
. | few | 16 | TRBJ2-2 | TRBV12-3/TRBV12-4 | TGTGCCAGCAGTAGGTCGCGGGGAACGAACACCGGGGAGCTGTTTTTT | CASSRSRGTNTGELFF
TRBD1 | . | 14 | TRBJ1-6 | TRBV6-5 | TGTGCCAGCAGCATTGGGACAGGGGGTTCACCCCTCCACTTT | CASSIGTGGSPLHF
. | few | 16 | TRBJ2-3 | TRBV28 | TGTGCCAGCAGTTTAGGCAGACGAGGAGGCCCTGGGACGCAGTATTTT | CASSLGRRGGPGTQYF
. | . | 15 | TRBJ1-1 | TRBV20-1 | TGCAGTGCTAGAGATCCCGCGATCCAAAACACTGAAGCTTTCTTT | CSARDPAIQNTEAFF